This TCR beta chain comes out of a study of immune cell composition in non-small cell lung cancer. This table comes from immunoSEQ multiplex PCR, and its TCRdb copy is limited to in-frame clones, with some not included. Here the sample spans around 380 clones, 74% being singletons. Normal lung sampling was at least 3 cm from the tumour, as distant as possible. The V and J ends lost 5 bases and 0 bases respectively, with 5 bases between them. The length of the CDR3 is 13 residues. Germline CDR1 and CDR2: LNHDA and SQIVND (reference sequence). The sample comprised non-adjacent lung tissue. The chain has TRBV19 and TRBJ1-3; no clear D. The clonotype was recovered from a human donor with non-small cell lung cancer. CDR3 loop: CASSDFSGNTIYF. For the CDR3, the DNA is TGTGCCAGTAGTGACTTCTCTGGAAACACCATATATTTT.